Listed here are 4 T cell receptor beta chains from one sample, sequenced in a study of graft-versus-host responses after intestinal transplantation. Profiling relied on immunoSEQ multiplex PCR, and the TCRdb table lists in-frame clones only, not all of them. The sample has some 10,000 clones, less than 35% seen once. This specimen was alloreactive CD4+ T cells from a mixed lymphocyte reaction culture, taken before intestinal transplant. Subset indicated: CFSE-low proliferating T cells sorted from approximately 6-day pre-transplant mixed lymphocyte reaction (GvH or HvG direction). These receptor sequences come from a human patient who received an intestinal transplant.

There are a few counts of this clone. The V gene is TRBV7-6, the J gene TRBJ1-1; perhaps TRBD1 as D (5 bases). The CDR3 is made up of 14 amino acids. Trimming took off 6 bases at V and 5 bases at J, with 16 bases between the two ends. Germline-derived CDR1 and CDR2 are SGHVS and FNYEAQ. As DNA, the CDR3 is TGTGCCAGCAGGAGGGACGGGGCAGGGACTGAAGCTTTCTTT. Translated, it gives CASRRDGAGTEAFF.

This clone showed up just a few times. The chain links TRBV7-6 to TRBJ1-1; TRBD1 is a possible D gene (5 bases). The V end was cut by 5 bases, the J end by 4 bases, with 5 bases between. The CDR3 is 11 residues long. Germline CDR1 SGHVS, CDR2 FNYEAQ. DNA for the CDR3: TGTGCCAGCAGCCAGGGCACTGAAGCTTTCTTT. This encodes CASSQGTEAFF.

This clone rates as large (0.1 to 1%). The chain couples TRBV6-5 to TRBJ2-7; no definite D call. V was shortened by 0 bases and J by 5 bases, with 8 bases between the two germline ends. Germline loops: CDR1 MNHEY, CDR2 SVGAGI. The CDR3 extends over 13 amino acids. CDR3 in amino acids: CASSYSGSNEQYF. The CDR3 DNA sequence: TGTGCCAGCAGTTACTCGGGGTCCAACGAGCAGTACTTC.

The chain is built from TRBV27 and TRBJ2-7, with D maybe TRBD1 (8 bases). The V end was cut by 1 base, the J end by 4 bases, with 17 bases between. Germline CDR1 and CDR2: MNHEY and SMNVEV (reference sequence). The CDR3 is 16 residues long. In DNA, the CDR3 is TGTGCCAGCAGTTTATGGGGGGGGACAGGTCGATACGAGCAGTACTTC. Protein: CASSLWGGTGRYEQYF.